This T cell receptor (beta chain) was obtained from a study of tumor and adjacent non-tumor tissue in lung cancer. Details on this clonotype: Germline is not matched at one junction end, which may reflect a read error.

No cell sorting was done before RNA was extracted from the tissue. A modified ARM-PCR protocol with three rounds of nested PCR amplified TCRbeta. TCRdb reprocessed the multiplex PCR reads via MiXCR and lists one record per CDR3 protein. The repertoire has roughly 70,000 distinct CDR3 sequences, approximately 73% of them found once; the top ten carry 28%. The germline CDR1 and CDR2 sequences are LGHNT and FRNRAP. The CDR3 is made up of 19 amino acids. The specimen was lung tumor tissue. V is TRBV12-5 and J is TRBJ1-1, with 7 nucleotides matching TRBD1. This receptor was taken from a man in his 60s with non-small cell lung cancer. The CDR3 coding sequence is TGTGCTAGTGGTTTGGAGATTTCGGGACAGAGCTTAACGAACACTGAAGTTTTCTTT. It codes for CASGLEISGQSLTNTEVFF.